Listed here are 28 T cell receptor beta chains from one sample, sequenced in a study of response to subunit inactivated influenza vaccine. TCRdb passed the RT-PCR reads through MiXCR, listing each CDR3 protein once. This table holds hundreds of thousands of distinct CDR3 sequences, 10% to 15% found once. The sequencing here drew on PBMCs from blood, taken on the day of vaccination. The receptors stem from a man in his forties or fifties who received an inactivated influenza vaccine.

There are many counts of this clonotype. The chain has TRBV6-2 or TRBV6-3 and TRBJ2-7; no clear D. The CDR3 is 12 residues long. V was shortened by 2 bases and J by 5 bases, with 7 bases between the two germline ends. CDR1 and CDR2 from the germline V gene are MNHEY and SVGEGT. This chain's CDR3 is CASSYTGNEQYF. The CDR3 coding sequence is TGTGCCAGCAGTTACACGGGTAACGAGCAGTACTTC.

This clonotype was seen many times. The gene calls are TRBV20-1 and TRBJ2-5; D call uncertain. The CDR3 contains 12 residues. The V end lost 0 bases, the J end lost 7 bases, and 9 bases lay between the germline ends. Germline V gene lookup returns CDR1 DFQATT and CDR2 SNEGSKA (reference sequence). Here the CDR3 reads CSARDKDGTQYF. CDR3 nucleotides: TGCAGTGCTAGAGATAAGGACGGGACCCAGTACTTC.

The gene calls are TRBV7-8 and TRBJ2-1, with 7 bases aligning to TRBD1. CDR3 length: 16 amino acids. Germline CDR1 SGHVS, CDR2 FQNEAQ. V shed 1 base, J shed 5 bases, and the junction held 8 bases outside the gene matches. The CDR3 region is CASSLVWQGVNNEQFF. The CDR3 coding sequence is TGTGCCAGCAGCTTAGTTTGGCAGGGGGTTAACAATGAGCAGTTCTTC.

This clonotype has only a few counts. The chain employs TRBV6-1 and TRBJ2-1, with 10 bases that match TRBD2. This CDR3 region has 14 residues. CDR1 MNHNS and CDR2 SASEGT come from the germline V gene. J gave up 4 bases and V 6 bases, and 3 bases lay outside the gene matches. The CDR3 loop reads CASSIAGGYNEQFF. CDR3 nucleotide sequence: TGTGCCAGCAGCATAGCGGGGGGTTACAATGAGCAGTTCTTC.

This sequence joins TRBV7-6 and TRBJ2-3; 7 nucleotides match TRBD1. The CDR3 is made up of 16 amino acids. Germline CDR1 SGHVS, CDR2 FNYEAQ. The V segment lost 2 bases and the J segment 2 bases; nucleotides outside the gene matches: 7. In DNA, the CDR3 is TGTGCCAGCAGCTTACGGCAGGGGGAGAACACAGATACGCAGTATTTT. It codes for CASSLRQGENTDTQYF.

This clonotype was found a few times. The chain combines TRBV18 with TRBJ2-2; tentative D call: TRBD1 (6 bases). Trimming pared 6 bases from V and 7 bases from J, leaving 15 bases between. The CDR3 is 14 residues long. Germline CDR1 reads KGHSH; CDR2 reads LQKENI. The CDR3 sequence is CASSHRDYGGELFF. For the CDR3, the DNA is TGTGCCAGCTCGCACAGGGATTATGGCGGGGAGCTGTTTTTT.

This clonotype was seen a handful of times. The V and J genes are TRBV10-3 and TRBJ2-5; TRBD2 matches at 10 bases. Per the germline V gene, CDR1 is ENHRY and CDR2 is SYGVKD. The CDR3 length is 16 residues. J was trimmed by 4 bases and V by 3 bases; bases with no gene match: 8. This CDR3 is CAISDDRLAGRETQYF. The DNA of the CDR3 is TGTGCCATCAGTGACGACCGACTAGCGGGCCGAGAGACCCAGTACTTC.

Many counts were recorded for this clonotype. This sequence joins TRBV29-1 and TRBJ2-7; D might be TRBD2 (5 bases). Germline V gene sequence: CDR1 SQVTM, CDR2 ANQGSEA. The V and J ends lost 5 bases and 0 bases respectively, with 11 bases between them. The CDR3 is made up of 13 amino acids. This CDR3 is CSVWTANSYEQYF. CDR3 sequence (DNA): TGCAGCGTTTGGACTGCTAACTCCTACGAGCAGTACTTC.

CDR3 residues: CASSPTGDITYEQYF. The CDR3 nucleotides read TGTGCCAGCAGTCCAACAGGGGACATCACCTACGAGCAGTACTTC. The chain links TRBV28 to TRBJ2-7; 7 bases line up with TRBD1. In germline, CDR1 is MDHEN, CDR2 SYDVKM. V shed 5 bases, J shed 2 bases, and the junction held 9 bases outside the gene matches. The CDR3 is 15 amino acids.

This clonotype was detected only a few times. This chain links TRBV10-3 with TRBJ2-7; 8 positions agree with TRBD2. Trimming cost V 0 bases and J 9 bases; bases outside gene matches: 16. This CDR3 is built from 17 residues. Germline V CDR1 and CDR2: ENHRY, SYGVKD. This chain's CDR3 is CAISESGLAGTLVWQYF. The CDR3 DNA sequence: TGTGCCATCAGTGAGTCGGGGCTAGCGGGTACCCTCGTCTGGCAGTACTTC.

This clonotype was detected only a few times. Here the CDR3 reads CASMEKTGGDTQYF. The CDR3 bases are TGTGCCAGCATGGAAAAGACAGGGGGAGATACGCAGTATTTT. The rearrangement links TRBV2 to TRBJ2-3; 9 nucleotides align to TRBD1. J gave up 5 bases and V 7 bases, and 7 bases lay outside the gene matches. Germline V lookup: CDR1 SNHLY, CDR2 FYNNEI. The CDR3 sequence is 14 residues long.

The genes are TRBV10-2 and TRBJ2-5; TRBD2 matches at 7 bases. Germline-derived CDR1 and CDR2 are WSHSY and SAAADI. The CDR3 has 13 amino acids. V lost 8 bases to trimming and J lost 2 bases; unmatched junction nucleotides: 5. In DNA form, the CDR3 reads TGCGCCAGCGGGACTACCCGACAAGAGACCCAGTACTTC. The encoded protein is CASGTTRQETQYF.

This clonotype has ten or more counts. The gene calls are TRBV12-3 or TRBV12-4 and TRBJ2-1; D possibly matches TRBD1 or TRBD2 (5 bases each). The V end lost 1 base, the J end lost 0 bases, and 7 bases lay between the germline ends. The CDR3 is 15 amino acids. This chain's CDR3 is CASSLGGFSYNEQFF. CDR3 DNA: TGTGCCAGCAGTTTAGGGGGGTTCTCCTACAATGAGCAGTTCTTC.

V usage is TRBV20-1 and J usage is TRBJ1-1, with 8 positions matching TRBD1. Germline CDR1 reads DFQATT; CDR2 reads SNEGSKA (reference sequence). The CDR3 has 13 amino acids. V lost 4 bases and J lost 10; bases outside the gene matches: 11. In DNA form, the CDR3 reads TGCAGTGCTACCCGAACGGACAGGGTCTTAGCTTTCTTT. Translating it yields CSATRTDRVLAFF.

The CDR3 nucleotides read TGTGCCAGCAGCCAAGAAGGGACACCCTACAATGAGCAGTTCTTC. It yields the protein CASSQEGTPYNEQFF. The J gene is TRBJ2-1, the V gene TRBV3-1; TRBD1 might be the D (6 bases). The V end was cut by 0 bases, the J end by 2 bases, with 8 bases between. The CDR3 is 15 residues long. Germline CDR1 reads LGHDT; CDR2 reads YNNKEL (reference sequence).

Here the CDR3 reads CASSKGTGSPNTEAFF. In DNA, the CDR3 is TGCGCCAGCAGCAAAGGGACAGGGTCCCCGAACACTGAAGCTTTCTTT. The rearrangement links TRBV5-1 to TRBJ1-1, with 9 bases lining up with TRBD1. CDR3 length: 16 amino acids. Germline values: CDR1 SGHRS, CDR2 YFSETQ. Trimming removed 4 bases from V and 1 base from J; junction bases left unmatched: 8.

The V gene is TRBV7-8, the J gene TRBJ1-2; TRBD1 might be the D (6 bases). V was cut by 5 bases and J by 0 bases, with 22 bases left in between. Germline values: CDR1 SGHVS, CDR2 FQNEAQ. This CDR3 is 18 amino acids long. In nucleotides, the CDR3 is TGTGCCAGCAGCCCGACTAATCCCTTAGGGGGAACTAACTATGGCTACACCTTC. Translation gives CASSPTNPLGGTNYGYTF. Variable domain in full (rest from reference TRBV7-8 and TRBJ1-2): GAGVSQSPRYKVAKRGQDVALRCDPISGHVSLFWYQQALGQGPEFLTYFQNEAQLDKSGLPSDRFFAERPEGSVSTLKIQRTQQEDSAVYLCASSPTNPLGGTNYGYTFGSGTRLTVV.

The chain employs TRBV12-3 or TRBV12-4 and TRBJ1-1; D is ambiguous. The CDR3 runs 12 residues. V gave up 3 bases and J gave up 4 bases, with 6 bases separating them. The CDR3 here is CASSFVGTEAFF. Written as DNA, the CDR3 is TGTGCCAGCAGTTTTGTTGGCACTGAAGCTTTCTTT.

The V and J genes are TRBV28 and TRBJ2-6; tentative D call: TRBD2 (5 bases). Per the germline V gene, CDR1 is MDHEN and CDR2 is SYDVKM. There are 15 residues in the CDR3. V lost 5 bases to trimming and J lost 2 bases, with 10 bases between them. In nucleotides, the CDR3 is TGTGCCAGCAGTATAGGACTGCCTGGGGCCAACGTCCTGACTTTC. Translated, it gives CASSIGLPGANVLTF.

The rearrangement links TRBV12-3 or TRBV12-4 to TRBJ2-5; D call uncertain. V was clipped by 1 base and J by 4 bases, with 10 bases between them. The CDR3 loop spans 14 amino acids. CDR3 residues: CASSLGRVGETQYF. In DNA, the CDR3 is TGTGCCAGCAGTTTAGGTCGAGTTGGAGAGACCCAGTACTTC.

The table lists this clonotype with a few counts. V is TRBV20-1 and J is TRBJ2-1, with TRBD2 matching over 8 bases. Per the germline V gene, CDR1 is DFQATT and CDR2 is SNEGSKA (reference sequence). The junction had 13 bases not matched to a gene; V was cut back by 6 bases and J by 0 bases. The CDR3 has 17 amino acids. The CDR3 region has the DNA TGCAGTGCCGTCTGGGCACTCGGGGGGGCCTCCTACAATGAGCAGTTCTTC. It is translated as CSAVWALGGASYNEQFF.

This clonotype was detected many times. CDR3 in amino acids: CASSATSSTDTQYF. The CDR3 bases are TGTGCCAGCAGCGCGACTAGCAGCACAGATACGCAGTATTTT. The chain is built from TRBV5-4 and TRBJ2-3, with TRBD2 matching 7 bases. CDR1 SGHNT and CDR2 YYREEE come from the germline V gene (reference sequence). V was pared by 4 bases and J by 0 bases, with 2 bases of the junction left unmatched. This CDR3 has 14 residues.

The chain has TRBV6-5 and TRBJ2-5; 8 positions agree with TRBD1. CDR1 MNHEY and CDR2 SVGAGI come from the germline V gene. V shed 0 bases, J shed 6 bases, and the junction held 15 bases outside the gene matches. The length of the CDR3 is 18 residues. CDR3 sequence (DNA): TGTGCCAGCAGTTACTCGATTTTCACGCAGGGGGCCCGGAAGACCCAGTACTTC. Translated: CASSYSIFTQGARKTQYF.

J is TRBJ2-6 and V is TRBV7-9, with TRBD1 matching over 8 bases. Losses at the gene ends were 3 bases for V and 4 bases for J; bases not matched to a gene: 5. This CDR3 region has 16 residues. Germline CDR1 and CDR2: SEHNR and FQNEAQ (reference sequence). This CDR3 is CASSLDRAMGANVLTF. The CDR3 region has the DNA TGTGCCAGCAGCTTGGACAGGGCTATGGGGGCCAACGTCCTGACTTTC.

The CDR3 region has the DNA TGCAGTGCCGTCGTAACAGGGCTTAGTAATTCACCCCTCCACTTT. It specifies CSAVVTGLSNSPLHF. J is TRBJ1-6 and V is TRBV20-1; D possibly corresponds to TRBD1 (6 bases). Germline CDR1 and CDR2: DFQATT and SNEGSKA (reference sequence). This CDR3 comprises 15 residues. The V and J ends lost 6 bases and 6 bases respectively, with 18 bases between them.

The chain carries TRBV12-3 or TRBV12-4 and TRBJ2-3, with D perhaps matching TRBD1 (5 bases). V lost 2 bases to trimming and J lost 5 bases, with 11 bases between them. The CDR3 is 14 amino acids. The CDR3 sequence: CASSLTWGRDTQYF. Here the CDR3 DNA reads TGTGCCAGCAGTTTAACATGGGGCAGAGATACGCAGTATTTT.

The genes are TRBV2 and TRBJ1-5; no reliable D call. Germline V gene sequence: CDR1 SNHLY, CDR2 FYNNEI. The ends were cut back, 3 bases at V and 1 base at J, with 10 bases in the middle. This CDR3 has 15 residues. The CDR3 spells CASSESVVSNQPQHF. CDR3 nucleotide sequence: TGTGCCAGCAGTGAGTCGGTGGTCAGCAATCAGCCCCAGCATTTT.

This clonotype has only a few counts. This sequence joins TRBV6-2 or TRBV6-3 and TRBJ1-2; D uncertain. Trimming took off 2 bases at V and 4 bases at J, with 14 bases between the two ends. CDR1 is MNHEY and CDR2 is SVGEGT in the germline V gene. The CDR3 is 15 amino acids. CDR3 sequence: CASSYTTTPSYGYTF. Here the CDR3 DNA reads TGTGCCAGCAGTTACACGACAACGCCCTCCTATGGCTACACCTTC.